The 26 T cell receptor beta chains reported below all come from one sample, sequenced in a study of PD-L1 blockade in urothelial cancer. The time point here: peripheral blood 6 weeks after treatment start. The table came from immunoSEQ multiplex PCR; TCRdb's copy has only in-frame clones and leaves some out. The sample has tens of thousands of clones; 70% to 90% are singletons. The sequences come from PBMCs, collected around atezolizumab (anti-PD-L1) treatment. These receptors all stem from a man aged 55-75 years with urothelial cancer.

The rearrangement links TRBV15 to TRBJ2-1, with D perhaps matching TRBD1 (6 bases). Germline lookup yields CDR1 LNHNV and CDR2 YYDKDF (reference sequence). This CDR3 spans 15 amino acids. Trimming removed 5 bases at V and 2 bases at J, with 13 bases between. CDR3 sequence reads: CATSFGQTPYNEQFF. The CDR3 bases are TGTGCCACCAGCTTCGGACAGACCCCCTACAATGAGCAGTTCTTC. The full variable domain, rest sourced from reference TRBV15 and TRBJ2-1, is DAMVIQNPRYQVTQFGKPVTLSCSQTLNHNVMYWYQQKSSQAPKLLFHYYDKDFNNEADTPDNFQSRRPNTSFCFLDIRSPGLGDTAMYLCATSFGQTPYNEQFFGPGTRLTVL.

This chain uses TRBV10-2 with TRBJ2-3; maybe TRBD2 (6 bases). V lost 6 bases, J lost 2 bases, and 12 bases lay in between. CDR3 length: 14 amino acids. The V gene's germline CDR1 is WSHSY and CDR2 SAAADI. This chain's CDR3 is CASSRLEITDTQYF. The CDR3 DNA sequence: TGCGCCAGCAGCCGACTAGAAATCACAGATACGCAGTATTTT.

The V and J genes are TRBV11-3 and TRBJ1-2; 8 positions match TRBD1. CDR3 length: 13 amino acids. Trimming cost V 4 bases and J 7 bases; bases outside gene matches: 5. CDR1 is SGHNT and CDR2 is YENEEA in the germline V gene. The CDR3 region has the DNA TGTGCCAGCAGCTCCGGGACAGGCAGTGGCTACACCTTC. Translating gives CASSSGTGSGYTF.

The chain is built from TRBV27 and TRBJ1-6; D gene uncertain. This CDR3 is built from 13 residues. CDR1 and CDR2 from the germline V gene are MNHEY and SMNVEV (reference sequence). Trimming stripped 6 bases from V and 4 bases from J, with 7 bases between. The CDR3 DNA reads TGTGCCAGCAGGGCGGATTATAATTCACCCCTCCACTTT. Translating gives CASRADYNSPLHF.

This chain links TRBV5-6 with TRBJ2-7; 9 bases are a match to TRBD2. The J segment lost 5 bases and the V segment lost 1 base, leaving 7 bases of the junction unmatched. Germline-derived CDR1 and CDR2 are SGHDT and YYEEEE. CDR3 length equals 15 residues. In DNA form, the CDR3 reads TGTGCCAGCAGCTTGATCGCGGGGGGGCCGAACGAGCAGTACTTC. It translates to CASSLIAGGPNEQYF.

The rearrangement uses TRBV19 and TRBJ1-5; the D gene is possibly TRBD1 (6 bases). With 5 bases removed from V and 2 bases from J, the gap between germline ends came to 13 bases. Germline V gene data show CDR1 as LNHDA and CDR2 as SQIVND (reference sequence). The CDR3 runs 15 residues. The CDR3 reads CASSLQGLGNQPQHF. The CDR3 nucleotides are TGTGCCAGTAGTTTACAGGGTTTAGGCAATCAGCCCCAGCATTTT.

The V and J genes are TRBV14 and TRBJ2-5; 15 bases fit TRBD2. This CDR3 is built from 19 residues. Germline lookup yields CDR1 SGHDN and CDR2 FVKESK. J lost 2 bases, V lost 2 bases, and 9 bases had no gene match. The CDR3 is CASSQPRPGLAGGQETQYF. The CDR3 DNA reads TGTGCCAGCAGCCAACCGAGACCGGGACTAGCGGGGGGACAAGAGACCCAGTACTTC.

The gene calls are TRBV5-6 and TRBJ2-3; D is ambiguous. CDR1 SGHDT and CDR2 YYEEEE come from the germline V gene. The V and J ends lost 2 bases and 5 bases respectively, with 15 bases between them. The CDR3 runs to 15 residues. CDR3 protein: CASSFYQRVGDTQYF. As DNA, the CDR3 is TGTGCCAGCAGCTTCTACCAACGGGTAGGAGATACGCAGTATTTT.

The chain uses TRBV9 and TRBJ2-1, with 10 bases fitting TRBD2. The CDR3 runs 18 residues. V shed 3 bases, J shed 4 bases, and the junction held 13 bases outside the gene matches. CDR1 is SGDLS and CDR2 is YYNGEE in the germline V gene. The CDR3 DNA sequence: TGTGCCAGCAGCGGCAGAGCGGGGGGGCTAACCCCTTACAATGAGCAGTTCTTC. Encoded protein: CASSGRAGGLTPYNEQFF. Based on the CDR3 plus reference TRBV9 and TRBJ2-1, the full variable domain is DSGVTQTPKHLITATGQRVTLRCSPRSGDLSVYWYQQSLDQGLQFLIQYYNGEERAKGNILERFSAQQFPDLHSELNLSSLELGDSALYFCASSGRAGGLTPYNEQFFGPGTRLTVL.

This clone was counted only a few times. The J gene is TRBJ2-7, the V gene TRBV2; D might be TRBD1 (6 bases). V lost 6 bases and J lost 2, with 11 bases in between. The CDR3 is made up of 13 amino acids. The germline gives CDR1 SNHLY, CDR2 FYNNEI. CDR3 residues: CASRAGVAYEQYF. The CDR3 nucleotides are TGTGCCAGCAGAGCAGGGGTAGCCTACGAGCAGTACTTC.

The rearrangement joins TRBV5-4 to TRBJ2-2; no clear D. V was trimmed by 3 bases and J by 4 bases, leaving 10 bases between them. The CDR3 totals 14 residues. Looked up from germline, CDR1 is SGHNT and CDR2 is YYREEE (reference sequence). The DNA for the CDR3 is TGTGCCAGCAGCTCCCCTTCAGGCACCGGGGAGCTGTTTTTT. Translation gives CASSSPSGTGELFF. Full variable domain (outside the CDR3, taken from reference TRBV5-4 and TRBJ2-2): ETGVTQSPTHLIKTRGQQVTLRCSSQSGHNTVSWYQQALGQGPQFIFQYYREEENGRGNFPPRFSGLQFPNYSSELNVNALELDDSALYLCASSSPSGTGELFFGEGSRLTVL.

This clone was seen a few times. The CDR3 reads CASSQSRGETQYF. CDR3 bases: TGTGCCAGCAGCCAATCGCGCGGGGAGACCCAGTACTTC. This chain joins TRBV4-2 and TRBJ2-5, with D perhaps TRBD2 (5 bases). Germline V gene data show CDR1 as LGHNA and CDR2 as YNFKEQ. This CDR3 is 13 amino acids long. Trimming removed 2 bases from V and 5 bases from J, with 9 bases in between.

This chain links TRBV5-1 with TRBJ1-1; 9 nucleotides agree with TRBD1. This CDR3 has 13 amino acids. Germline CDR1 is SGHRS and CDR2 is YFSETQ. Losses at the gene ends were 4 bases for V and 8 bases for J; bases not matched to a gene: 6. The CDR3 here is CASSREGQGEAFF. DNA for the CDR3: TGCGCCAGCAGCAGGGAGGGACAGGGCGAAGCTTTCTTT.

J is TRBJ1-2 and V is TRBV12-1. TRBV12-1 is given as a pseudogene. The CDR3 contains 17 residues. CDR3 sequence reads: CASSLQREGRLNYGYTF. The CDR3 DNA reads as TGTGCCAGCAGCCTTCAGAGGGAGGGACGGCTTAACTATGGCTACACCTTC.

The chain is built from TRBV5-1 and TRBJ2-3; the match to TRBD2 covers 12 bases. The CDR3 runs 18 residues. Germline CDR1 is SGHRS and CDR2 is YFSETQ. Trimming cost V 5 bases and J 2 bases; bases outside gene matches: 12. The chain's CDR3 is CASRGLAGGPSNTDTQYF. The CDR3 DNA reads as TGCGCCAGCAGAGGCCTAGCGGGGGGGCCTTCCAACACAGATACGCAGTATTTT.

The chain carries TRBV21-1 and TRBJ1-1; the DNA was not compared with TRBD1, the D call given in the table. TRBV21-1 is a documented pseudogene. The length of the CDR3 is 14 residues. Here the CDR3 DNA reads TGTGCCAGCATAGTGAAATGGGCCCGCACTGAAGCTTTCTTT. Its translation is CASIVKWARTEAFF.

The chain recombines TRBV5-5 with TRBJ1-1, with D unclear. V was trimmed by 2 bases and J by 0 bases, leaving 5 bases between them. This CDR3 region has 13 residues. Germline CDR1 SGHKS, CDR2 YYEKEE (reference sequence). This CDR3 is CASSFAMNTEAFF. CDR3 in DNA: TGTGCCAGCAGCTTCGCTATGAACACTGAAGCTTTCTTT.

This clone was detected once. The genes are TRBV14 and TRBJ2-3; 10 positions match TRBD1. The CDR3 has 16 amino acids. Trimming removed 5 bases from V and 4 bases from J; junction bases left unmatched: 9. Germline V lookup: CDR1 SGHDN, CDR2 FVKESK. This CDR3 reads CASSFGTGVISDTQYF. DNA of the CDR3: TGTGCCAGCAGCTTCGGGACAGGGGTGATCTCAGATACGCAGTATTTT.

The V gene is TRBV6-6, the J gene TRBJ1-3, with D maybe TRBD1 (5 bases). This CDR3 is built from 14 residues. Deletions cut 4 bases from V and 0 bases from J, with 7 bases between. The germline CDR1 and CDR2 sequences are MNHNY and SVGAGI (reference sequence). CDR3 residues: CASSSDSSGNTIYF. DNA of the CDR3: TGTGCCAGCAGTTCAGACAGCTCTGGAAACACCATATATTTT.

The chain couples TRBV28 to TRBJ2-7; 10 positions match TRBD1. J lost 5 bases, V lost 4 bases, and 11 bases had no gene match. The CDR3 is 16 residues long. Germline CDR1 and CDR2: MDHEN and SYDVKM. The CDR3 spells CASSSTGTGDVHEQYF. CDR3 sequence (DNA): TGTGCCAGCAGTTCTACCGGGACAGGGGATGTCCACGAGCAGTACTTC.

The V gene is TRBV29-1, the J gene TRBJ1-2; no reliable D call. Germline V gene sequence: CDR1 SQVTM, CDR2 ANQGSEA. CDR3 length: 12 residues. Trimming cost V 3 bases and J 0 bases, with 5 bases left between them. Here the CDR3 DNA reads TGCAGCGTTGAGTACACTAACTATGGCTACACCTTC. Amino acid sequence: CSVEYTNYGYTF.

The rearrangement links TRBV7-9 to TRBJ1-4; D unresolved. The V end lost 1 base, the J end lost 0 bases, and 9 bases lay between the germline ends. In germline, CDR1 is SEHNR, CDR2 FQNEAQ (reference sequence). CDR3 length: 16 residues. The CDR3 nucleotides are TGTGCCAGCAGCTTAGGGATACTATCAACTAATGAAAAACTGTTTTTT. Encoded protein: CASSLGILSTNEKLFF.

V usage is TRBV10-1 and J usage is TRBJ2-5; D may be TRBD1 (5 bases). Trimming took off 6 bases at V and 1 base at J, with 9 bases between the two ends. The CDR3 has 13 residues. CDR1 WNHNN and CDR2 SYGVQD come from the germline V gene (reference sequence). The CDR3, as DNA: TGCGCCAGCAGCGGACACATCCAAGAGACCCAGTACTTC. The encoded protein is CASSGHIQETQYF.

The V call is TRBV27, the J call TRBJ2-6, with D possibly being TRBD1 (6 bases). The CDR3 has 17 amino acids. Germline lookup yields CDR1 MNHEY and CDR2 SMNVEV (reference sequence). The ends were cut back, 3 bases at V and 2 bases at J, with 14 bases in the middle. The CDR3 region has the DNA TGTGCCAGCAGTTTCATCGGGGCAGGGGCTGGGGCCAACGTCCTGACTTTC. This sequence encodes CASSFIGAGAGANVLTF.

The J gene is TRBJ1-1, the V gene TRBV18; perhaps TRBD1 as D (5 bases). The CDR3 runs 18 residues. Germline V gives CDR1 KGHSH, CDR2 LQKENI. Trimming took off 3 bases at V and 1 base at J, with 21 bases between the two ends. The CDR3 protein is CASSPRGGSIGTNTEAFF. In nucleotides, the CDR3 is TGTGCCAGCTCACCCCGCGGGGGGTCCATAGGTACGAACACTGAAGCTTTCTTT.

This clone was counted a few times. The CDR3: CASSQEGRTEAFF. The CDR3 nucleotides read TGTGCCAGCAGCCAAGAGGGGCGTACCGAAGCTTTCTTT. The V call is TRBV4-2, the J call TRBJ1-1, with D perhaps matching TRBD1 (5 bases). The CDR3 sequence is 13 residues long. Germline V lookup: CDR1 LGHNA, CDR2 YNFKEQ. V lost 0 bases and J 8 bases, leaving 10 bases between the germline ends.